The entry below gives a single T cell receptor (beta chain) sequence along with its context. This table comes from immunoSEQ multiplex PCR, and its TCRdb copy is limited to in-frame clones, with some not included. The repertoire includes over 120,000 clones, over 85% of them detected once, and 1.5% to 2% sits in the top ten. The source of the sample is a study of T cell responses to AZD1222 COVID-19 vaccine. Germline V gives CDR1 MNHEY, CDR2 SMNVEV (reference sequence). Trimming took off 2 bases at V and 1 base at J, with 11 bases between the two ends. This CDR3 is 15 amino acids long. The source is an adult who received the AZD1222 COVID-19 vaccine. The J gene is TRBJ1-2, the V gene TRBV27; no reliable D call. Specimen: peripheral blood, collected 28 days after the second AZD1222 dose. Here the CDR3 reads CASSLKPSLNYGYTF. DNA for the CDR3: TGTGCCAGCAGTTTAAAACCTTCGCTTAACTATGGCTACACCTTC.